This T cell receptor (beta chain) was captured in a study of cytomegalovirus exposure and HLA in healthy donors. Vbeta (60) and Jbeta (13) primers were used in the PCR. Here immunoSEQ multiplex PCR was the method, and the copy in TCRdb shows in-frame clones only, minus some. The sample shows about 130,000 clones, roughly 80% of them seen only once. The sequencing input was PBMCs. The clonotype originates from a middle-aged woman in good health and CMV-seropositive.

The CDR3 loop reads CASSPNAGAPAIGETQYF. The CDR3 DNA reads as TGTGCCAGCTCACCAAATGCAGGGGCCCCCGCGATAGGCGAGACCCAGTACTTC. The gene calls are TRBV18 and TRBJ2-5, with D tentatively TRBD1 (6 bases). Trimming pared 2 bases from V and 5 bases from J, leaving 24 bases between. Germline CDR1 reads KGHSH; CDR2 reads LQKENI. CDR3 size: 18 residues.